A selection of T cell receptor beta chains follows, all from one sample in a study of blood T cell repertoires in COVID-19. Only in-frame clones appear in the TCRdb table, and some are missing; sequencing was by immunoSEQ multiplex PCR. Of about 320,000 clones listed, over 75% are singletons. What was sequenced was PBMCs or T cells enriched from blood (not recorded which). These receptors originate from a woman aged 18-35 years who had recovered from COVID-19. CDR3s include the opening cysteine and the closing phenylalanine or tryptophan. D genes are given only for firm matches. The size of a clone is reported for some rows only, either as once, few or many, or as a class for expanded clones.

clone size: NA
V gene: TRBV30
D gene: TRBD1
J gene: TRBJ1-3
CDR3 length: 15
CDR3 protein: CAWEPGTGSGNTIYF
CDR3 DNA: TGTGCCTGGGAACCTGGGACAGGGTCTGGAAACACCATATATTTT

clone size: NA
V gene: TRBV7-6
D gene: NA
J gene: TRBJ1-2
CDR3 length: 11
CDR3 protein: CASSPVYGYTF
CDR3 DNA: TGTGCCAGCAGCCCAGTCTATGGCTACACCTTC

clone size: NA
V gene: TRBV28
D gene: TRBD2
J gene: TRBJ2-2
CDR3 length: 17
CDR3 protein: CASSLGLAAPNTGELFF
CDR3 DNA: TGTGCCAGCAGTTTAGGACTAGCGGCCCCGAACACCGGGGAGCTGTTTTTT

clone size: NA
V gene: TRBV25-1
D gene: NA
J gene: TRBJ2-1
CDR3 length: 16
CDR3 protein: CASSESETYSYNEQFF
CDR3 DNA: TGTGCCAGCAGTGAATCGGAGACCTACTCCTACAATGAGCAGTTCTTC

clone size: NA
V gene: TRBV6-5
D gene: TRBD2
J gene: TRBJ2-1
CDR3 length: 14
CDR3 protein: CASSSGLEVTEQFF
CDR3 DNA: TGTGCCAGCAGTTCGGGACTAGAAGTTACTGAGCAGTTCTTC

clone size: many
V gene: TRBV30
D gene: TRBD2
J gene: TRBJ2-2
CDR3 length: 14
CDR3 protein: CAWSVGLDTGELFF
CDR3 DNA: TGTGCCTGGAGTGTAGGACTAGACACCGGGGAGCTGTTTTTT

clone size: NA
V gene: TRBV11-2
D gene: TRBD2
J gene: TRBJ2-1
CDR3 length: 12
CDR3 protein: CATGGGLHEQFF
CDR3 DNA: TGTGCCACCGGCGGGGGACTACATGAGCAGTTCTTC

clone size: NA
V gene: TRBV4-2
D gene: NA
J gene: TRBJ1-5
CDR3 length: 16
CDR3 protein: CASSQGAGGSNQPQHF
CDR3 DNA: TGTGCCAGCAGCCAAGGGGCCGGGGGAAGCAATCAGCCCCAGCATTTT

clone size: NA
V gene: TRBV9
D gene: NA
J gene: TRBJ2-4
CDR3 length: 16
CDR3 protein: CASSVGGRWAKNIQYF
CDR3 DNA: TGTGCCAGCAGCGTAGGGGGGCGTTGGGCCAAAAACATTCAGTACTTC

clone size: NA
V gene: TRBV5-1
D gene: NA
J gene: TRBJ2-7
CDR3 length: 16
CDR3 protein: CASRSGLSGVPYEQYF
CDR3 DNA: TGCGCCAGCAGATCCGGACTGTCGGGGGTCCCCTACGAGCAGTACTTC

clone size: NA
V gene: TRBV7-2
D gene: TRBD1
J gene: TRBJ1-3
CDR3 length: 15
CDR3 protein: CASSLDRGTGNTIYF
CDR3 DNA: TGTGCCAGCAGCTTAGACAGGGGCACCGGAAACACCATATATTTT

clone size: once
V gene: TRBV5-4
D gene: NA
J gene: TRBJ1-1
CDR3 length: 13
CDR3 protein: CASSSRGGTEAFF
CDR3 DNA: TGTGCCAGCAGCTCTAGGGGGGGGACTGAAGCTTTCTTT

clone size: NA
V gene: TRBV9
D gene: NA
J gene: TRBJ2-5
CDR3 length: 16
CDR3 protein: CASSVTGEVDQETQYF
CDR3 DNA: TGTGCCAGCAGCGTTACAGGGGAGGTGGACCAAGAGACCCAGTACTTC

clone size: NA
V gene: TRBV6-1
D gene: TRBD2
J gene: TRBJ2-3
CDR3 length: 18
CDR3 protein: CASSGGLAGGPPSDTQYF
CDR3 DNA: TGTGCCAGCAGTGGTGGACTAGCGGGGGGGCCTCCCTCAGATACGCAGTATTTT

clone size: NA
V gene: TRBV24-1
D gene: TRBD2
J gene: TRBJ2-3
CDR3 length: 16
CDR3 protein: CATSDFRLAGADTQYF
CDR3 DNA: TGTGCCACCAGTGATTTTCGGCTAGCGGGGGCAGATACGCAGTATTTT

clone size: NA
V gene: TRBV30
D gene: NA
J gene: TRBJ1-3
CDR3 length: 14
CDR3 protein: CAWSPTGQLNTIYF
CDR3 DNA: TGTGCCTGGAGTCCCACGGGACAACTTAACACCATATATTTT

clone size: NA
V gene: TRBV10-3
D gene: NA
J gene: TRBJ2-1
CDR3 length: 14
CDR3 protein: CAISDPGDSGEQFF
CDR3 DNA: TGTGCCATCAGTGATCCCGGGGACTCGGGTGAGCAGTTCTTC

clone size: NA
V gene: TRBV7-6
D gene: TRBD1
J gene: TRBJ2-3
CDR3 length: 16
CDR3 protein: CASSLARTGSTDTQYF
CDR3 DNA: TGTGCCAGCAGCTTAGCTAGGACAGGGTCCACAGATACGCAGTATTTT

clone size: NA
V gene: TRBV28
D gene: TRBD2
J gene: TRBJ2-1
CDR3 length: 15
CDR3 protein: CASSYHGLANNEQFF
CDR3 DNA: TGTGCCAGCAGTTACCACGGACTAGCGAACAATGAGCAGTTCTTC

clone size: NA
V gene: TRBV18
D gene: TRBD1
J gene: TRBJ1-5
CDR3 length: 14
CDR3 protein: CASSTGTGAQPQHF
CDR3 DNA: TGTGCCAGCTCAACCGGGACAGGGGCCCAGCCCCAGCATTTT

clone size: NA
V gene: TRBV3-1/TRBV3-2
D gene: TRBD2
J gene: TRBJ2-7
CDR3 length: 18
CDR3 protein: CASSPRTGLAGESYEQYF
CDR3 DNA: TGTGCCAGCAGCCCTAGGACGGGACTAGCGGGAGAGTCCTACGAGCAGTACTTC

clone size: NA
V gene: TRBV7-8
D gene: TRBD1
J gene: TRBJ1-1
CDR3 length: 15
CDR3 protein: CASSPRTGVIIEAFF
CDR3 DNA: TGTGCCAGCAGCCCCCGGACAGGGGTAATCATTGAAGCTTTCTTT

clone size: NA
V gene: TRBV7-6
D gene: NA
J gene: TRBJ2-3
CDR3 length: 15
CDR3 protein: CASSLVGGSTDTQYF
CDR3 DNA: TGTGCCAGCAGCTTAGTGGGCGGGAGCACAGATACGCAGTATTTT

clone size: NA
V gene: TRBV19
D gene: TRBD1
J gene: TRBJ1-6
CDR3 length: 15
CDR3 protein: CASSLGQGSNSPLHF
CDR3 DNA: TGTGCCAGTAGCCTGGGACAGGGTTCGAATTCACCCCTCCACTTT

clone size: NA
V gene: TRBV25-1
D gene: NA
J gene: TRBJ1-1
CDR3 length: 12
CDR3 protein: CASSPGTVEAFF
CDR3 DNA: TGTGCCAGCAGTCCCGGGACTGTCGAAGCTTTCTTT

clone size: medium-sized
V gene: TRBV13
D gene: TRBD1
J gene: TRBJ1-1
CDR3 length: 14
CDR3 protein: CASSITTGGSEAFF
CDR3 DNA: TGTGCCAGCAGCATTACCACAGGGGGCTCTGAAGCTTTCTTT

clone size: once
V gene: TRBV5-8
D gene: TRBD2
J gene: TRBJ2-5
CDR3 length: 15
CDR3 protein: CASSARDYYQETQYF
CDR3 DNA: TGTGCCAGCAGCGCCCGGGACTACTACCAAGAGACCCAGTACTTC

clone size: NA
V gene: TRBV11-2
D gene: TRBD1
J gene: TRBJ2-5
CDR3 length: 15
CDR3 protein: CASSLGQGGWETQYF
CDR3 DNA: TGTGCCAGCAGCCTTGGACAGGGAGGTTGGGAGACCCAGTACTTC

clone size: NA
V gene: TRBV5-8
D gene: NA
J gene: TRBJ1-5
CDR3 length: 15
CDR3 protein: CASSLVSTSNQPQHF
CDR3 DNA: TGTGCCAGCAGCTTGGTCAGTACTAGCAATCAGCCCCAGCATTTT

clone size: NA
V gene: TRBV18
D gene: NA
J gene: TRBJ2-7
CDR3 length: 12
CDR3 protein: CASSPATYEQYF
CDR3 DNA: TGTGCCAGCTCACCAGCGACCTACGAGCAGTACTTC

clone size: few
V gene: TRBV19
D gene: TRBD1
J gene: TRBJ1-6
CDR3 length: 16
CDR3 protein: CASSETLGQNNSPLHF
CDR3 DNA: TGTGCCAGTAGTGAAACCCTGGGACAGAATAATTCACCCCTCCACTTT

clone size: NA
V gene: TRBV19
D gene: TRBD2
J gene: TRBJ2-1
CDR3 length: 18
CDR3 protein: CASGGLAGRASSYNEQFF
CDR3 DNA: TGTGCCAGCGGGGGACTAGCGGGGCGAGCTAGCTCCTACAATGAGCAGTTCTTC

clone size: NA
V gene: TRBV5-1
D gene: NA
J gene: TRBJ1-1
CDR3 length: 14
CDR3 protein: CASRGATLDTEAFF
CDR3 DNA: TGCGCCAGCAGAGGGGCGACCCTGGACACTGAAGCTTTCTTT

clone size: NA
V gene: TRBV5-5
D gene: NA
J gene: TRBJ1-6
CDR3 length: 15
CDR3 protein: CASGGALPDNSPLHF
CDR3 DNA: TGTGCCAGCGGGGGGGCCCTCCCGGATAATTCACCCCTCCACTTT

clone size: few
V gene: TRBV3-1/TRBV3-2
D gene: TRBD1
J gene: TRBJ2-5
CDR3 length: 13
CDR3 protein: CASRTQGLETQYF
CDR3 DNA: TGTGCCAGCAGAACACAGGGGTTGGAGACCCAGTACTTC

clone size: NA
V gene: TRBV18
D gene: NA
J gene: TRBJ1-2
CDR3 length: 13
CDR3 protein: CASSEATNYGYTF
CDR3 DNA: TGTGCCAGCTCAGAAGCCACGAACTATGGCTACACCTTC

clone size: once
V gene: TRBV5-1
D gene: TRBD2
J gene: TRBJ2-5
CDR3 length: 17
CDR3 protein: CASSQAGGPALRETQYF
CDR3 DNA: TGCGCCAGCAGCCAAGCGGGGGGCCCCGCACTGCGAGAGACCCAGTACTTC

clone size: NA
V gene: TRBV5-1
D gene: TRBD1
J gene: TRBJ2-4
CDR3 length: 14
CDR3 protein: CASSLGQGENIQYF
CDR3 DNA: TGCGCCAGCAGCCTGGGACAGGGGGAAAACATTCAGTACTTC

clone size: once
V gene: TRBV6-5
D gene: NA
J gene: TRBJ2-5
CDR3 length: 14
CDR3 protein: CASSFTGRQETQYF
CDR3 DNA: TGTGCCAGCAGTTTCACAGGGCGGCAAGAGACCCAGTACTTC

clone size: NA
V gene: TRBV21-1
D gene: NA
J gene: TRBJ2-7
CDR3 length: 17
CDR3 protein: CASSKRSGTSGSYEQYF
CDR3 DNA: TGTGCCAGCAGCAAACGATCTGGGACTAGCGGCTCCTACGAGCAGTACTTC

clone size: NA
V gene: TRBV12-3/TRBV12-4
D gene: NA
J gene: TRBJ1-5
CDR3 length: 13
CDR3 protein: CASSPEFNQPQHF
CDR3 DNA: TGTGCCAGCAGCCCGGAGTTCAATCAGCCCCAGCATTTT

clone size: NA
V gene: TRBV12-3/TRBV12-4
D gene: NA
J gene: TRBJ2-1
CDR3 length: 11
CDR3 protein: CASSFRNEQFF
CDR3 DNA: TGTGCCAGCAGTTTCCGCAATGAGCAGTTCTTC

clone size: NA
V gene: TRBV6-2/TRBV6-3
D gene: TRBD2
J gene: TRBJ2-7
CDR3 length: 15
CDR3 protein: CASSYSDSGGFEQYF
CDR3 DNA: TGTGCCAGCAGTTACTCGGACAGCGGGGGGTTCGAGCAGTACTTC

clone size: few
V gene: TRBV2
D gene: TRBD1
J gene: TRBJ1-1
CDR3 length: 12
CDR3 protein: CASSSGQGEAFF
CDR3 DNA: TGTGCCAGCAGCTCAGGACAGGGTGAAGCTTTCTTT

clone size: few
V gene: TRBV7-6
D gene: NA
J gene: TRBJ1-6
CDR3 length: 15
CDR3 protein: CASSRGETMYSPLHF
CDR3 DNA: TGTGCCAGCAGCCGGGGGGAGACCATGTATTCACCCCTCCACTTT

clone size: NA
V gene: TRBV28
D gene: TRBD1
J gene: TRBJ2-1
CDR3 length: 15
CDR3 protein: CASSLGGQGFNEQFF
CDR3 DNA: TGTGCCAGCAGTTTGGGCGGACAGGGCTTCAATGAGCAGTTCTTC

clone size: NA
V gene: TRBV27
D gene: TRBD1
J gene: TRBJ1-4
CDR3 length: 13
CDR3 protein: CARPQGAREKLFF
CDR3 DNA: TGTGCCAGACCACAGGGGGCGAGGGAAAAACTGTTTTTT

clone size: NA
V gene: TRBV30
D gene: NA
J gene: TRBJ1-1
CDR3 length: 13
CDR3 protein: CAWSLRAMSAAFF
CDR3 DNA: TGTGCCTGGAGTTTACGAGCCATGAGCGCGGCTTTCTTT

clone size: NA
V gene: TRBV6-5
D gene: TRBD2
J gene: TRBJ2-7
CDR3 length: 13
CDR3 protein: CAAGRLAGYEQYF
CDR3 DNA: TGTGCCGCCGGAAGGCTAGCGGGATACGAGCAGTACTTC

clone size: NA
V gene: TRBV11-1
D gene: NA
J gene: TRBJ1-2
CDR3 length: 15
CDR3 protein: CASSLDHVRGYGYTF
CDR3 DNA: TGTGCCAGCAGCTTAGATCACGTCCGGGGCTATGGCTACACCTTC

clone size: NA
V gene: TRBV25-1
D gene: TRBD2
J gene: TRBJ2-1
CDR3 length: 15
CDR3 protein: CASTVSDGRRNEQFF
CDR3 DNA: TGTGCCAGCACGGTTTCGGACGGGAGGAGGAATGAGCAGTTCTTC

clone size: NA
V gene: TRBV5-1
D gene: NA
J gene: TRBJ2-3
CDR3 length: 14
CDR3 protein: CASSLRLGGDTQYF
CDR3 DNA: TGCGCCAGCAGCTTGCGACTGGGGGGAGATACGCAGTATTTT

clone size: NA
V gene: TRBV7-9
D gene: NA
J gene: TRBJ1-2
CDR3 length: 16
CDR3 protein: CASSLVFASSGYGYTF
CDR3 DNA: TGTGCCAGCAGCTTAGTTTTTGCCAGTTCGGGCTATGGCTACACCTTC

clone size: NA
V gene: TRBV18
D gene: TRBD2
J gene: TRBJ2-2
CDR3 length: 16
CDR3 protein: CASSPRGGADTGELFF
CDR3 DNA: TGTGCCAGCTCACCACGCGGGGGGGCCGACACCGGGGAGCTGTTTTTT

clone size: NA
V gene: TRBV28
D gene: TRBD1
J gene: TRBJ1-1
CDR3 length: 12
CDR3 protein: CASSGQGTEAFF
CDR3 DNA: TGTGCCAGCAGTGGACAGGGCACTGAAGCTTTCTTT

clone size: NA
V gene: TRBV11-2
D gene: NA
J gene: TRBJ1-2
CDR3 length: 14
CDR3 protein: CASSPIGGGGGYTF
CDR3 DNA: TGTGCCAGCAGCCCAATCGGGGGGGGAGGCGGCTACACCTTC

clone size: NA
V gene: TRBV28
D gene: TRBD1
J gene: TRBJ1-3
CDR3 length: 15
CDR3 protein: CASSPPGQGPNTIYF
CDR3 DNA: TGTGCCAGCAGCCCTCCAGGACAGGGTCCAAACACCATATATTTT

clone size: NA
V gene: TRBV5-8
D gene: TRBD1
J gene: TRBJ1-5
CDR3 length: 15
CDR3 protein: CASSLGTEENQPQHF
CDR3 DNA: TGTGCCAGCAGTTTAGGGACAGAAGAGAATCAGCCCCAGCATTTT

clone size: NA
V gene: TRBV15
D gene: NA
J gene: TRBJ1-4
CDR3 length: 17
CDR3 protein: CATSRVWGGATNEKLFF
CDR3 DNA: TGTGCCACCAGCAGAGTGTGGGGCGGTGCAACTAATGAAAAACTGTTTTTT